The 6 T cell receptor beta chains below come from one sample, sequenced in a study of blood T cell repertoires in COVID-19. Using immunoSEQ multiplex PCR, the repertoire was profiled, and TCRdb retains in-frame clones only, with some absent. The table records under 250,000 clones, roughly 80% of them present only once. The source material was peripheral blood. The receptor source for this set is a woman aged 80 or older with acute or convalescent COVID-19.

The chain is built from TRBV5-1 and TRBJ1-1; TRBD1 aligns across 7 bases. Germline V CDR1 and CDR2: SGHRS, YFSETQ. The CDR3 sequence is 15 residues long. The V segment lost 6 bases and the J segment 2 bases; nucleotides outside the gene matches: 10. The CDR3 nucleotides read TGCGCCAGCACGATGACGGGGACAGTCAACACTGAAGCTTTCTTT. Residues: CASTMTGTVNTEAFF. The complete variable domain, with remaining parts taken from reference TRBV5-1 and TRBJ1-1, reads KAGVTQTPRYLIKTRGQQVTLSCSPISGHRSVSWYQQTPGQGLQFLFEYFSETQRNKGNFPGRFSGRQFSNSRSEMNVSTLELGDSALYLCASTMTGTVNTEAFFGQGTRLTVV.

The chain carries TRBV27 and TRBJ1-2, with TRBD1 identical over 8 bases. Germline V gene lookup returns CDR1 MNHEY and CDR2 SMNVEV (reference sequence). J gave up 3 bases and V 0 bases, and 3 bases lay outside the gene matches. There are 15 residues in the CDR3. CDR3 residues: CASSLSQGAYYGYTF. As DNA, the CDR3 is TGTGCCAGCAGTTTATCGCAGGGGGCTTACTATGGCTACACCTTC.

This clone has just one count. The chain couples TRBV19 to TRBJ2-3; TRBD1 aligns across 10 bases. Germline V CDR1 and CDR2: LNHDA, SQIVND (reference sequence). The CDR3 length is 15 residues. V was clipped by 6 bases and J by 0 bases; unmatched bases: 3. This CDR3 reads CASRGTGVSTDTQYF. Here the CDR3 DNA reads TGTGCCAGTAGAGGGACAGGGGTAAGCACAGATACGCAGTATTTT. Filled out from reference TRBV19 and TRBJ2-3, the complete variable domain reads DGGITQSPKYLFRKEGQNVTLSCEQNLNHDAMYWYRQDPGQGLRLIYYSQIVNDFQKGDIAEGYSVSREKKESFPLTVTSAQKNPTAFYLCASRGTGVSTDTQYFGPGTRLTVL.

The V call is TRBV10-3, the J call TRBJ1-2, with D possibly matching TRBD1 (5 bases). The CDR3 spans 13 residues. Germline values: CDR1 ENHRY, CDR2 SYGVKD. The V gene lost 2 bases and the J gene lost 4 bases, with 8 bases spanning the gap. The CDR3 region has the DNA TGTGCCATCAGTGAGCAGGGCCTCTATGGCTACACCTTC. It is translated as CAISEQGLYGYTF.

V usage is TRBV10-2 and J usage is TRBJ2-2; D might be TRBD2 (6 bases). This CDR3 is built from 15 residues. Germline CDR1 WSHSY, CDR2 SAAADI. Deletions cut 11 bases from V and 4 bases from J, with 20 bases between. As DNA, the CDR3 is TGCGCCGGATTCTACGGGGGAAAACGCACCGGGGAGCTGTTTTTT. As protein: CAGFYGGKRTGELFF.

The V call is TRBV7-9, the J call TRBJ1-2; D is unresolved. Germline V lookup: CDR1 SEHNR, CDR2 FQNEAQ (reference sequence). With 2 bases removed from V and 8 bases from J, the gap between germline ends came to 18 bases. The CDR3 sequence is 15 residues long. The CDR3 sequence is CASSLFSGYFSGYTF. DNA for the CDR3: TGTGCCAGCAGCTTATTCTCCGGGTACTTTTCGGGCTACACCTTC.